This TCR beta chain stems from a study of blood T cell repertoires in COVID-19. Overall study: COVID-19 samples from acute and convalescent phases originated in the United States, Italy and Spain. In each case, the material was cDNA or gDNA derived from T cells, B-cell-depleted T cells, or PBMCs.

Trimming shortened V by 0 bases and J by 7 bases, and 15 bases separated the two germline ends. The CDR3 runs to 15 residues. The germline V gene has CDR1 SGHTA and CDR2 FQGNSA. In the original workflow: Estimates of nucleated cell counts were drawn from the amplification of reference gene primers. Assay used: immunoSEQ multiplex PCR; TCRdb lists only in-frame clones, some missing. V, J and clone size reflect that table, while D and trimming were determined from the DNA. Found here are tens of thousands of clones, approximately 80% of them singletons; the top ten hold roughly 4.8%. The rearrangement links TRBV7-2 to TRBJ1-2, with D possibly matching TRBD1 (5 bases). The specimen sequenced was peripheral blood. The TCR originated in a man at least 80 years old with COVID-19, enrolled during active disease. This CDR3 reads CASSLAGGRGGGYTF. CDR3 DNA sequence: TGTGCCAGCAGCTTAGCGGGAGGGAGGGGCGGTGGCTACACCTTC.